Listed below are T cell receptor beta chains from one sample, sequenced in a study of radiotherapy plus CTLA-4 blockade in lung cancer. Repertoires were generated with immunoSEQ multiplex PCR, while TCRdb's copy carries only in-frame clones and drops some. The sample includes around 30,000 clones, approximately 66% of them seen just once. Sequencing was performed on peripheral blood, taken from a patient treated with radiotherapy plus ipilimumab. The origin of the receptors is a human donor with non-small cell lung cancer who had stable disease on radiotherapy plus ipilimumab. The CDR3 runs from the conserved cysteine through the conserved F or W. A D gene is named only where the DNA matches it firmly. A clone size is listed for some rows: how often the clone was seen (once, few, many), or a class if it is expanded.

v_gene	j_gene	d_gene	abundance	CDR3aa	CDR3nt
TRBV6-6	TRBJ2-1	TRBD2	-	CASSLRTSLGEQFF	TGTGCCAGCAGTCTCCGGACTAGCCTTGGTGAGCAGTTCTTC
TRBV7-9	TRBJ2-5	-	-	CATQGGGETQYF	TGTGCCACCCAGGGGGGCGGAGAGACCCAGTACTTC
TRBV4-2	TRBJ1-2	TRBD1	-	CASSQDPDRDYGYTF	TGTGCCAGCAGCCAAGATCCGGACAGGGACTATGGCTACACCTTC
TRBV18	TRBJ2-1	-	medium-sized	CASSPGQMDEQFF	TGTGCCAGCTCACCAGGGCAGATGGATGAGCAGTTCTTC
TRBV7-8	TRBJ2-7	-	-	CASSPTLGAEQYF	TGTGCCAGCAGCCCCACGCTGGGTGCCGAGCAGTACTTC
TRBV28	TRBJ1-2	-	-	CASSFLRQRKGYGYTF	TGTGCCAGCAGTTTCCTCCGACAGAGAAAGGGATATGGCTACACCTTC
TRBV19	TRBJ1-2	TRBD1	-	CASRVGGGGYTF	TGTGCCAGTAGGGTAGGGGGCGGGGGCTACACCTTC
TRBV4-1	TRBJ1-5	-	-	CASSRQEAGEAQHF	TGCGCCAGCAGTCGACAGGAGGCGGGGGAAGCCCAGCATTTT
TRBV4-1	TRBJ2-7	TRBD2	-	CASSEELAGVSEQYF	TGCGCCAGCAGCGAAGAACTAGCGGGAGTCAGCGAGCAGTACTTC
TRBV7-2	TRBJ2-2	-	once	CASNFPGELFF	TGTGCCAGCAACTTTCCCGGGGAGCTGTTTTTT
TRBV11-3	TRBJ2-7	TRBD2	-	CASSSPRGTRTHEQYF	TGTGCCAGCAGCTCCCCAAGGGGGACTAGGACGCACGAGCAGTACTTC